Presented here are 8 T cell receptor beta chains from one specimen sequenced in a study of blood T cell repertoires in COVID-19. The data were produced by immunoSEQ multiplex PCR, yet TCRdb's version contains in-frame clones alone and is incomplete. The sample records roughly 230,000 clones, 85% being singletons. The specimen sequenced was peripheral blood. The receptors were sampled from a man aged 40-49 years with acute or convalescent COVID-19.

The CDR3 bases are TGTGCCAGCAGCTCAAAGGGAGCGCCACCAGATACGCAGTATTTT. This encodes CASSSKGAPPDTQYF. The V gene is TRBV27, the J gene TRBJ2-3; a weak D match, TRBD2 (5 bases). Between the trimmed V and J ends, which lost 6 bases and 4 bases, there was a span of 17 bases. The CDR3 runs to 15 residues. Germline CDR1 and CDR2: MNHEY and SMNVEV (reference sequence).

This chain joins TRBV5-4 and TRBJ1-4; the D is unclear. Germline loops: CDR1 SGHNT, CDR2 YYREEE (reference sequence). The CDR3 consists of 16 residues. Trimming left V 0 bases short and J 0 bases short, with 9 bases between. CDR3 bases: TGTGCCAGCAGCTTGGGGATGACTACAACTAATGAAAAACTGTTTTTT. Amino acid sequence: CASSLGMTTTNEKLFF.

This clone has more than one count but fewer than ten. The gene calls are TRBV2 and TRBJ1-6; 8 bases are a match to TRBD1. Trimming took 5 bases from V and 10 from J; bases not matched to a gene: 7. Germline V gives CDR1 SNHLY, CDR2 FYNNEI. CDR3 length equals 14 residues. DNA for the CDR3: TGTGCCAGCAGTTTGGGACAGGCTCTGTCACCCCTCCACTTT. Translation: CASSLGQALSPLHF. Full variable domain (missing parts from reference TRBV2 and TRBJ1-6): EPEVTQTPSHQVTQMGQEVILRCVPISNHLYFYWYRQILGQKVEFLVSFYNNEISEKSEIFDDQFSVERPDGSNFTLKIRSTKLEDSAMYFCASSLGQALSPLHFGNGTRLTVT.

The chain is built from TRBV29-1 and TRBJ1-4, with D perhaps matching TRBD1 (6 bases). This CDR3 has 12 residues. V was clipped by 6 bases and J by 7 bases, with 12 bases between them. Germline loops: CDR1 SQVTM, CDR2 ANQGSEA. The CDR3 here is CSVMTGPEKLFF. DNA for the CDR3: TGCAGCGTCATGACAGGCCCTGAAAAACTGTTTTTT.

CDR3 region: CASSLQAGTNTEAFF. CDR3 DNA: TGTGCCAGCAGTTTACAAGCGGGAACGAACACTGAAGCTTTCTTT. This sequence joins TRBV28 and TRBJ1-1, with D hard to call. The length of the CDR3 is 15 residues. The V gene's germline CDR1 is MDHEN and CDR2 SYDVKM. The V gene lost 2 bases and the J gene lost 1 base, with 11 bases spanning the gap.

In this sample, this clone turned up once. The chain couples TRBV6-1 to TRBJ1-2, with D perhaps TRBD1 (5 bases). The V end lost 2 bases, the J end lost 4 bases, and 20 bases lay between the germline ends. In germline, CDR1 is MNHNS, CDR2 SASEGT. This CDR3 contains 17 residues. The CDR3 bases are TGTGCCAGCAGTGAACCGGGAAGGATGGCCGGGGGCTATGGCTACACCTTC. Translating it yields CASSEPGRMAGGYGYTF.

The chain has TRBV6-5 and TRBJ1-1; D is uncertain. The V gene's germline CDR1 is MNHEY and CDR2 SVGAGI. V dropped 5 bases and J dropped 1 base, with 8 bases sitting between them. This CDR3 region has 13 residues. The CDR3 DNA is TGTGCCAGCAGTCTTGGCCCGAACACTGAAGCTTTCTTT. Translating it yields CASSLGPNTEAFF.

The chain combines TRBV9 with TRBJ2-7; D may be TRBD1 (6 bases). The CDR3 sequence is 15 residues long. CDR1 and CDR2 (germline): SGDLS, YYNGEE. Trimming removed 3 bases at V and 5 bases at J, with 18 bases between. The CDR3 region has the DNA TGTGCCAGCAGCGAGGGGGTCAGGGGAAATGACGAGCAGTACTTC. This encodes CASSEGVRGNDEQYF.